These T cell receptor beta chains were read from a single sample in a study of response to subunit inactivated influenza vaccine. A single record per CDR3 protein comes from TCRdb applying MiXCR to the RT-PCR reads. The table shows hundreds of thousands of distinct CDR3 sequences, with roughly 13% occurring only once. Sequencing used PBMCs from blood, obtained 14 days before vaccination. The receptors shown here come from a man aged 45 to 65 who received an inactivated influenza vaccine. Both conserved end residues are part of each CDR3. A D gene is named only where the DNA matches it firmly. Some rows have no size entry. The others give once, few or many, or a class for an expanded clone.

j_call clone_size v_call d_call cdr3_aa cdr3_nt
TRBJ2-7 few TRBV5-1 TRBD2 CASRGRVEGEQYF TGCGCCAGCCGAGGGAGGGTAGAGGGGGAGCAGTACTTC
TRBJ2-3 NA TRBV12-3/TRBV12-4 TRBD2 CASSLGAGGFGDTQYF TGTGCCAGCAGTTTAGGTGCGGGGGGGTTTGGAGATACGCAGTATTTT
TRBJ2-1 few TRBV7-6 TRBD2 CASSLLGGPSYNEQFF TGTGCCAGCAGCTTATTGGGAGGGCCCTCCTACAATGAGCAGTTCTTC
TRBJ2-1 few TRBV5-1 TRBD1 CASSPAGTGGWDEQFF TGCGCCAGCAGCCCCGCCGGGACAGGGGGCTGGGATGAGCAGTTCTTC
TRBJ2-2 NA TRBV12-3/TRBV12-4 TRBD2 CASSYSGRTWTGELFF TGTGCCAGCAGTTATAGCGGGAGGACCTGGACCGGGGAGCTGTTTTTT
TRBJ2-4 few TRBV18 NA CASSPSFGSNIQYF TGTGCCAGCTCACCCTCCTTCGGGTCCAACATTCAGTACTTC
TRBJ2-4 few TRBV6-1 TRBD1 CASRQGQGTFGIQYF TGTGCCAGCAGACAGGGACAGGGGACCTTTGGCATTCAGTACTTC
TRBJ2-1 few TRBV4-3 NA CASSQDIPAYNEQFF TGCGCCAGCAGCCAAGATATTCCAGCCTACAATGAGCAGTTCTTC
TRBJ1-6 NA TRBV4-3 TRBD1 CASSQRRDRVYPPLHF TGCGCCAGCAGCCAAAGAAGGGACAGGGTCTATCCACCCCTCCACTTT
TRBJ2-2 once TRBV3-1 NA CASSQVVLHTRELFF TGTGCCAGCAGCCAAGTTGTCCTACACACCAGGGAGCTGTTTTTT
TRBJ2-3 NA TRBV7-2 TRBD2 CASSRGSRGDTQYF TGTGCCAGCAGCCGCGGGAGCCGAGGAGATACGCAGTATTTT
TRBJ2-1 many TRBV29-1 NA CSVGDAYNEQFF TGCAGCGTTGGGGATGCCTACAATGAGCAGTTCTTC
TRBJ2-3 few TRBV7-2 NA CASSPRSGYSTDTQYF TGTGCCAGCAGCCCCCGGTCGGGCTATAGCACAGATACGCAGTATTTT
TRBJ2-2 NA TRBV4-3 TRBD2 CASCQEVPSGNAGGELFF TGCGCCAGCTGCCAAGAAGTTCCTAGCGGAAATGCCGGCGGGGAGCTGTTTTTT
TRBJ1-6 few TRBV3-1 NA CASSQKGYNSPLHF TGTGCCAGCAGCCAAAAGGGCTATAATTCACCCCTCCACTTT
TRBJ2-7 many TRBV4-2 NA CASSHDFYEQYF TGTGCCAGCAGCCACGACTTCTACGAGCAGTACTTC
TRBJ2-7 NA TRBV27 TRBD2 CASTRASGFFYEQYF TGTGCCAGCACCCGGGCTAGCGGGTTCTTCTACGAGCAGTACTTC
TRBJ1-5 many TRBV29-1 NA CSAQENSNQPQHF TGCAGCGCCCAGGAAAATAGCAATCAGCCCCAGCATTTT
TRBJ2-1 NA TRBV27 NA CASSLLGRNSYNEQFF TGTGCCAGCAGTTTATTGGGCCGGAACTCCTACAATGAGCAGTTCTTC
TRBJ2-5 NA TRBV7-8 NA CASSLGVGGTQYF TGTGCCAGCAGCTTAGGTGTTGGAGGGACCCAGTACTTC
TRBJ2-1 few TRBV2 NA CASSVSSVTQFF TGTGCCAGCAGTGTTTCCAGCGTAACGCAGTTCTTC
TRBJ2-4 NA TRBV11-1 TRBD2 CASSSNTLGRESLKNIQYF TGTGCCAGCAGCTCAAACACCTTGGGGCGGGAGTCACTCAAAAACATTCAGTACTTC
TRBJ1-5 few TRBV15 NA CATSTQRGGFGQPQHF TGTGCCACCAGCACTCAGAGAGGGGGGTTCGGGCAGCCCCAGCATTTT
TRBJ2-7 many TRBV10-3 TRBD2 CAISETTSGSLEQYF TGTGCCATCAGTGAAACGACTAGCGGGAGTTTAGAGCAGTACTTC
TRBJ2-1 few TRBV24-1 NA CATSDPLLGEAGEQFF TGTGCCACCAGTGATCCCCTCTTAGGGGAAGCGGGTGAGCAGTTCTTC
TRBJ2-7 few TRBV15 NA CATSRDRTVSYEQYF TGTGCCACCAGCAGAGATAGGACGGTCTCCTACGAGCAGTACTTC
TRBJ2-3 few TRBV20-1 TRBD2 CSARDYSGGAPVDTQYF TGCAGTGCTAGAGATTATAGCGGGGGGGCCCCGGTGGATACGCAGTATTTT
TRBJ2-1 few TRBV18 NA CASSPLTRNEQFF TGTGCCAGCTCACCTTTAACCCGAAATGAGCAGTTCTTC
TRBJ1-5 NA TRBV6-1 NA CASKEGPTSNQPQHF TGTGCCAGCAAGGAAGGTCCCACGAGCAATCAGCCCCAGCATTTT
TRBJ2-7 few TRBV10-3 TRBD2 CAISESGLAGGKSYEQYF TGTGCCATCAGTGAGTCAGGGCTAGCGGGGGGAAAATCCTACGAGCAGTACTTC
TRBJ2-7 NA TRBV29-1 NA CSVLGTYEQYF TGCAGCGTTCTAGGGACCTACGAGCAGTACTTC